The rows below give T cell receptor beta chains drawn from one sample of a study of blood T cell repertoires in COVID-19. Here immunoSEQ multiplex PCR was the method, and the copy in TCRdb shows in-frame clones only, minus some. In the table there are about 200,000 clones, about nine tenths of which are singletons. Sequencing was done on a sample of peripheral blood. Receptor source: a man aged 18 to 30 with active or convalescent COVID-19. Each CDR3 is given with its conserved first and last residue. A D gene is named only where the DNA matches it firmly. Clone size is stated in some rows and not others, as once, few, many or a class when expanded.

j_call v_call d_call clone_size cdr3_nt cdr3_aa
TRBJ2-3 TRBV7-2 TRBD1 once TGTGCCAGCAGCTTCCAAGGGACAGGCTCAACAGATACGCAGTATTTT CASSFQGTGSTDTQYF
TRBJ1-1 TRBV27 NA NA TGTGCCAGCAGTTTAATACAGGGGAACACTGAAGCTTTCTTT CASSLIQGNTEAFF
TRBJ2-3 TRBV6-1 TRBD2 NA TGTGCCAGCAGTGAATGGGTGGCGGGGGAGGCAGATACGCAGTATTTT CASSEWVAGEADTQYF
TRBJ2-7 TRBV3-1/TRBV3-2 NA NA TGTGCCAGCAGCCAGAAGACAGTTCTGCCAATCTACGAGCAGTACTTC CASSQKTVLPIYEQYF
TRBJ1-1 TRBV13 TRBD1 NA TGTGCCAGCAGCCCGGGACAGGGCACTGAAGCTTTCTTT CASSPGQGTEAFF
TRBJ2-3 TRBV6-4 NA NA TGTGCCAGCAGTGCAGGGAACGGGAGCACAGATACGCAGTATTTT CASSAGNGSTDTQYF
TRBJ2-5 TRBV7-3 NA NA TGTGCCAGCAGCTTATGGGGGGATAGATCGGAGACCCAGTACTTC CASSLWGDRSETQYF
TRBJ1-1 TRBV3-1/TRBV3-2 NA NA TGTGCCAGCAGCCAAGTCGGGGACACTGAAGCTTTCTTT CASSQVGDTEAFF
TRBJ2-2 TRBV6-5 NA few TGTGCCAGCAGTTACGACAGCGCGAACACCGGGGAGCTGTTTTTT CASSYDSANTGELFF
TRBJ2-7 TRBV30 NA NA TGTGCCTGGGCCAGTAACTACGAGCAGTACTTC CAWASNYEQYF
TRBJ2-2 TRBV6-5 TRBD1 NA TGTGCCAGCAATTCCAGGGGGCGGAGCGGGGAGCTGTTTTTT CASNSRGRSGELFF
TRBJ1-4 TRBV28 NA NA TGTGCCAGCGCGTCCCCCGCAAAACTGTTTTTT CASASPAKLFF
TRBJ1-1 TRBV9 NA NA TGTGCCAGCAGCGAGGGGGTTGCACGGGCTGAAGCTTTCTTT CASSEGVARAEAFF
TRBJ2-7 TRBV5-1 TRBD1 NA TGCGCCAGCAGAAGTGGGACAGGCACCTACGAGCAGTACTTC CASRSGTGTYEQYF
TRBJ1-2 TRBV14 NA NA TGTGCCAGCAGCCAAGATGTCCGCTATGGCTACACCTTC CASSQDVRYGYTF
TRBJ1-1 TRBV28 TRBD1 NA TGTGCCAGCAGTAATTCGACAGGGATGAACACTGAAGCTTTCTTT CASSNSTGMNTEAFF
TRBJ2-1 TRBV20-1 NA NA TGCAGTGCTAGTCTAGGGGTGGGTGAGCAGTTCTTC CSASLGVGEQFF
TRBJ1-2 TRBV6-5 TRBD1 NA TGTGCCAGCAGTTCCGACAGGGGGAACTATGGCTACACCTTC CASSSDRGNYGYTF
TRBJ2-5 TRBV5-1 NA NA TGCGCCAGCAGCCGAATCGGGACTGGGCAAGAGACCCAGTACTTC CASSRIGTGQETQYF
TRBJ1-5 TRBV30 TRBD1 NA TGTGCCTGGAGTCGGGACAGATCACTTCAGCCCCAGCATTTT CAWSRDRSLQPQHF
TRBJ1-6 TRBV11-2 TRBD1 NA TGTGCCAGCAGCTTGACAGGGGAGAATTCACCCCTCCACTTT CASSLTGENSPLHF
TRBJ1-5 TRBV4-2 NA NA TGTGCCAGCAGCCAAGCCGGGAGTCAGCCCCAGCATTTT CASSQAGSQPQHF
TRBJ2-6 TRBV4-1 TRBD1 NA TGCGCCAGCAGCCACAGAACGGGACAGCGTTCCTCTGGGGCCAACGTCCTGACTTTC CASSHRTGQRSSGANVLTF
TRBJ1-6 TRBV5-1 NA once TGCGCCAGCAGCCTGGACGGACACAATTCACCCCTCCACTTT CASSLDGHNSPLHF
TRBJ2-2 TRBV30 TRBD2 NA TGTGCCTGGAGTGCGGGTAGCGGGAGCACGACCGGGGAGCTGTTTTTT CAWSAGSGSTTGELFF
TRBJ2-7 TRBV4-1 NA NA TGCGCCAGCAGCCAAGTTATAACGGAGGAGCAGTACTTC CASSQVITEEQYF
TRBJ2-1 TRBV4-2 TRBD2 NA TGTGCCAGCAGCCAACCCGGGACTAGGGGTGAGCAGTTCTTC CASSQPGTRGEQFF
TRBJ1-1 TRBV6-4 TRBD1 NA TGTGCCAGCAGTGCCGGGACAGGCCAAGCTTTCTTT CASSAGTGQAFF
TRBJ1-5 TRBV20-1 NA NA TGCAGTGCTAGTACTAGAAGAGGTGACCAGCCCCAGCATTTT CSASTRRGDQPQHF
TRBJ2-2 TRBV11-3 NA NA TGTGCCAGCAGCTTGAGGGCCGGGGAGCTGTTTTTT CASSLRAGELFF
TRBJ1-3 TRBV5-4 TRBD1 NA TGTGCCAGCAGCATGGACAGGGGGCTTGGAAACACCATATATTTT CASSMDRGLGNTIYF
TRBJ2-2 TRBV3-1/TRBV3-2 TRBD2 NA TGTGCCAGCAGCCTCCGGGGGAGGGAGCCCGGGGAGCTGTTTTTT CASSLRGREPGELFF
TRBJ2-3 TRBV29-1 TRBD2 NA TGCAGCGTTGAACATAGCGGGAGGGGGGCAGATACGCAGTATTTT CSVEHSGRGADTQYF
TRBJ2-5 TRBV11-2 NA NA TGTGCCAGCAGCTTAGGATCGGAAGAGACCCAGTACTTC CASSLGSEETQYF
TRBJ1-2 TRBV6-1 NA once TGTGCCAGCAGTGAAATCCGACGTGAGGACTATGGCTACACCTTC CASSEIRREDYGYTF
TRBJ2-7 TRBV5-4 TRBD2 NA TGTGCCAGCAGCAGGACTAGCGGGGGGTCCTACGAGCAGTACTTC CASSRTSGGSYEQYF